The T cell receptor (beta chain) under discussion was sequenced for a study of metastatic and nonmetastatic thyroid tumors. In the study overall: The study looked at repertoires side by side in blood and in tumor or nodule tissue from malignant and benign thyroid patients.

The germline gives CDR1 SGHTA, CDR2 FQGNSA. V was trimmed by 2 bases and J by 8 bases, leaving 15 bases between them. This CDR3 is built from 15 residues. Source study methods: Differences in CDR3 between clinicopathological groups were drawn on to build a classifier intended to discriminate distant-metastatic papillary thyroid cancer patients. TCRdb re-called the PCR reads through MiXCR. The V and J calls follow TCRdb's processing rather than the paper's. The sample has approximately 79,000 clones, 8.6% seen once. Before thyroid surgery, none of the patients had received any treatment. There are many counts of this clone.

Sequenced input: blood. The sequence derives from a female donor with papillary thyroid cancer or a benign thyroid nodule (not recorded which). Some clones in this sample may be carry-over from other donors' samples. The genes are TRBV7-2 and TRBJ1-4; a possible D gene is TRBD1 (5 bases). The CDR3 region is CASSLFGQGGEKLFF. CDR3 DNA sequence: TGTGCCAGCAGCTTATTTGGGCAGGGCGGCGAAAAACTGTTTTTT.